This T cell receptor beta chain was recorded in a study of blood T cell repertoires in COVID-19. Participant-given clinical history determined each cohort assignment. Recovered Cohort 3 donors showed two negative PCRs, clearance, or symptom resolution. Assay: immunoSEQ multiplex PCR; the TCRdb copy retains only in-frame clones and omits some. The sample gives around 250,000 clones, about 80% of which show up once; approximately 16% is in the top ten. The length of the CDR3 is 15 residues. Trimming cost V 1 base and J 7 bases; bases outside gene matches: 5. Germline V gene sequence: CDR1 SGHRS, CDR2 YFSETQ.

The sample taken for sequencing was PBMCs or T cells enriched from blood (not recorded which). The source of this sequence is a man aged 35 to 55 who had recovered from COVID-19. This chain joins TRBV5-1 and TRBJ2-1, with 10 bases aligning to TRBD2. The CDR3 DNA is TGCGCCAGCAGCTTGCTAGCGGGGGTAGGGAATGAGCAGTTCTTC. Translation gives CASSLLAGVGNEQFF.